The rows below give T cell receptor beta chains drawn from one sample of a study of blood T cells in healthy people across ages. MiXCR, applied by TCRdb to the 5' RACE reads, yields one record per CDR3 protein. The table records some 860,000 distinct CDR3 sequences, just over 55% of them present only once. Sequencing used blood. These TCRs come from a man aged 40-50 years in good health. The CDR3 runs from the conserved cysteine through the conserved F or W. A D gene is named only where the DNA matches it firmly. Rows give clone size only sometimes, using once, few, many, or a class for an expanded clone.

D gene	V gene	clone size	J gene	CDR3 DNA	CDR3 protein
.	TRBV27	.	TRBJ2-1	TGTGCCAGCAGTTACGACAAAGAGACCCAGTTCTTC	CASSYDKETQFF
.	TRBV7-2	.	TRBJ2-7	TGTGCCAGCAGCTCGGACCTCCCCAGTCATACCGAGCAGTACTTC	CASSSDLPSHTEQYF
.	TRBV28	.	TRBJ2-3	TGTGCCAGCAGTTTTGTGTACACAGATACGCAGTATTTT	CASSFVYTDTQYF
.	TRBV20-1	.	TRBJ1-1	TGCAGTGCTAGAGATGGGAACCAGGGGACTGAAGCTTTCTTT	CSARDGNQGTEAFF
.	TRBV6-6	.	TRBJ2-1	TGTGCCAGCAGCTCCTCCTTTGTGCAGAGACGGATGAATGAGCAGTTCTTC	CASSSSFVQRRMNEQFF
TRBD1	TRBV15	.	TRBJ1-2	TGTGCCACCAGCAGACAGGGGGGGACCTATGGCTACACCTTC	CATSRQGGTYGYTF
.	TRBV28	.	TRBJ2-5	TGTGCCAGCAGCTTATGGGGACCCTTGGGTAACCAAGAGACCCAGAACTTC	CASSLWGPLGNQETQNF
.	TRBV18	.	TRBJ1-1	TGTGCCAGCTCACCACCTGTTGCGGCCACTGAAGCTTTCTTT	CASSPPVAATEAFF
.	TRBV7-7	.	TRBJ2-3	TGTGCTAGCAGCGGACATCTAACAGATACGCAGTATTTT	CASSGHLTDTQYF
TRBD2	TRBV29-1	.	TRBJ2-1	TGCAGCGTTTCGACTAGCGGGAGTACAAGCAATGAGCAGTTCTTC	CSVSTSGSTSNEQFF
.	TRBV18	.	TRBJ2-1	TGTGCCAGCTCACCCATCGGGCAGACATACAATGAGCAGTTCTTC	CASSPIGQTYNEQFF
.	TRBV5-6	.	TRBJ2-1	TGTGCCAGCAGTGAGGACTACAATGAGCAGTTCTTC	CASSEDYNEQFF
.	TRBV7-9	.	TRBJ2-1	TGTGCCAGCAGCAGCTCAACTAGTCCCAATGAGCAGTTCTTC	CASSSSTSPNEQFF
.	TRBV20-1	few	TRBJ1-2	TGCAGTGCTAGAACAGGTGGTGGCTACACCTTC	CSARTGGGYTF
TRBD2	TRBV7-2	.	TRBJ2-1	TGTGCCAGCAGCCCAACTAGCGGGAGGCCCTACAATGAGCAGTTCTTC	CASSPTSGRPYNEQFF
.	TRBV12-5	.	TRBJ2-3	TGTGCTAGTGGTACCACACGGGATACGCAGTATTTT	CASGTTRDTQYF
.	TRBV20-1	.	TRBJ2-7	TGCAGTGCTAGACAGGATCCCGTCTCCTACGAGCAGTACTTC	CSARQDPVSYEQYF